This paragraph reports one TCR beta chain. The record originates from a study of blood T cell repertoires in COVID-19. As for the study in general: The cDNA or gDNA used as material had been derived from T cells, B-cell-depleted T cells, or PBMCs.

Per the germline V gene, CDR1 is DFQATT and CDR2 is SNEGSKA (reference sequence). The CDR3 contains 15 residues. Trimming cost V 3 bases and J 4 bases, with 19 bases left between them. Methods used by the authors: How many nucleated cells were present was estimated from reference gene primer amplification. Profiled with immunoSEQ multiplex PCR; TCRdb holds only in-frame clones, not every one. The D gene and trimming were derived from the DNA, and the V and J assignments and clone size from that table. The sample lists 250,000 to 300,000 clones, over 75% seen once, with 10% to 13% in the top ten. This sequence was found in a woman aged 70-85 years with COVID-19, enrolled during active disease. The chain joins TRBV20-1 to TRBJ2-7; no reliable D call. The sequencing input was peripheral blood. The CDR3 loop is CSASSSATAVYEQYF. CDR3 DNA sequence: TGCAGTGCTAGTTCCAGCGCCACGGCCGTGTACGAGCAGTACTTC.